This T cell receptor (beta chain) was sequenced during a study of OX40 agonist ivuxolimab in advanced cancers. The CDR3 runs 17 residues. The ends were cut back, 1 base at V and 6 bases at J, with 19 bases in the middle. Per the germline V gene, CDR1 is SGHAT and CDR2 is FQNNGV. Some clones are missing from TCRdb's copy, which holds only in-frame ones; the method was immunoSEQ multiplex PCR. The sample includes around 52,000 clones, 83% of them seen just once. This clone was counted a single time. This clonotype was sampled from an adult with an advanced solid tumor such as melanoma, head and neck, liver or kidney cancer. The source was CD4+ or CD8+ T cells sorted from blood, collected in a trial of the OX40 agonist ivuxolimab. The genes are TRBV11-2 and TRBJ2-1, with a weak D call TRBD2 (6 bases). The CDR3 DNA follows: TGTGCCAGCAGCTTAGGAGGCGGGATGGTTGCTGTCAATGAGCAGTTCTTC. It codes for CASSLGGGMVAVNEQFF.